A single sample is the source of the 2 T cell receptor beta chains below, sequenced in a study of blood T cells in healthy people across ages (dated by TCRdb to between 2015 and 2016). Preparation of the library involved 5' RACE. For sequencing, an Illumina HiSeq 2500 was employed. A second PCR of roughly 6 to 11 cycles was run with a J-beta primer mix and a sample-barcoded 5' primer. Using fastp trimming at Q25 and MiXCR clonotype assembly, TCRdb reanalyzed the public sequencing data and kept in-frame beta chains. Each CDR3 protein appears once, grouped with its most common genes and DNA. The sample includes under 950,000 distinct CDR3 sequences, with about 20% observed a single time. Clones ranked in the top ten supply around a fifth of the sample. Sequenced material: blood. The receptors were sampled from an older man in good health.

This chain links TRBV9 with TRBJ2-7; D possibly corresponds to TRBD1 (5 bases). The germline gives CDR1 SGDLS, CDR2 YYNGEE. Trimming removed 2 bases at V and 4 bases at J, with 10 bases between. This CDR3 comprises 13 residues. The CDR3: CASSVLGLYEQYV. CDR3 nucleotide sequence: TGTGCCAGCAGCGTCTTGGGGCTATACGAGCAGTACGTC.

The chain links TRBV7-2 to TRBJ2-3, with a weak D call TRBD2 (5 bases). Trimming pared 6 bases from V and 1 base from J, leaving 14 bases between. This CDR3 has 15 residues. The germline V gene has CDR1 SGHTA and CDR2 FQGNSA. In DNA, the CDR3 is TGTGCCAGCAGTACAAACCTCGGGGGCACAGATACGCAGTATTTT. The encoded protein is CASSTNLGGTDTQYF. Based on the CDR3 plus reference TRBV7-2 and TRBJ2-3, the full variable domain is GAGVSQSPSNKVTEKGKDVELRCDPISGHTALYWYRQSLGQGLEFLIYFQGNSAPDKSGLPSDRFSAERTGGSVSTLTIQRTQQEDSAVYLCASSTNLGGTDTQYFGPGTRLTVL.